This TCR beta chain emerged from a study of cytomegalovirus exposure and HLA in healthy donors. Study observations and caveats: Sequencing likely produced, as an artifact, a cluster of highly shared sequence variants. Many donors carried some public TCRs, although rarity characterized most TCR sequences. The study listed 164 cytomegalovirus-associated TCR beta chains.

PCR primers comprised 60 Vbeta and 13 Jbeta primers. Assay: immunoSEQ multiplex PCR; the TCRdb copy retains only in-frame clones and omits some. This table has about 150,000 clones, approximately 80% appearing once. Germline V CDR1 and CDR2: SGHRS, YFSETQ. The CDR3 runs 15 residues. V lost 3 bases, J lost 0 bases, and 5 bases stayed unmatched. On this clone itself: Its specificity is not known.

The donors, nominally healthy at sampling, likely had unrecorded immune exposures. This sequence joins TRBV5-1 and TRBJ1-1; 7 bases agree with TRBD1. The specimen sequenced was PBMCs. This sequence was found in a man aged 25-40 years in good health and CMV-seronegative. For the CDR3, the DNA is TGCGCCAGCAGCTCCTGGGACAGATTGAACACTGAAGCTTTCTTT. Protein sequence: CASSSWDRLNTEAFF.